Below are 21 T cell receptor beta chains sequenced from a single sample in a study of T-cell reconstitution after alpha-beta-depleted transplantation in children. Preparation of the TCRbeta library involved a method that used unique molecular identifiers. Each CDR3 protein gets one entry after TCRdb re-called the PCR reads with MiXCR. There are fewer than 550,000 distinct CDR3 sequences in the sample; 10% to 13% occur only once, and just over 2% lies in the top ten. The sequencing used PBMCs, collected before TCRalphabeta/CD19-depleted stem cell transplant. The source is a child younger than 10 with inherited bone marrow failure, due to receive a stem cell transplant.

This clonotype was seen many times. The chain uses TRBV12-3 or TRBV12-4 and TRBJ1-1; no clear D. The CDR3 covers 13 residues. Trimming cost V 6 bases and J 1 base, with 9 bases left between them. CDR3 coding DNA: TGTGCCAGCAGCTTGGAGAGGAACACTGAAGCTTTCTTT. Translation gives CASSLERNTEAFF.

This clonotype was detected only a few times. The chain employs TRBV6-1 and TRBJ1-5; TRBD1 matches 10 bases. J gave up 7 bases and V 6 bases, and 6 bases lay outside the gene matches. CDR1 MNHNS and CDR2 SASEGT come from the germline V gene. The CDR3 is 14 residues long. In DNA form, the CDR3 reads TGTGCCAGCAGGGAGACAGGGGGCGGCCAGCCCCAGCATTTT. Protein: CASRETGGGQPQHF.

The chain recombines TRBV12-3 or TRBV12-4 with TRBJ1-5, with D tentatively TRBD1 (6 bases). The CDR3 has 14 amino acids. Trimming removed 7 bases from V and 6 bases from J, with 16 bases in between. CDR3 sequence (DNA): TGTGCCAGCACCCGGGGGGCCAGTGGTCAGCCCCAGCATTTT. Protein: CASTRGASGQPQHF.

This clonotype was counted at least ten times. The chain joins TRBV14 to TRBJ1-1; tentative D call: TRBD1 (5 bases). The germline gives CDR1 SGHDN, CDR2 FVKESK. Trimming left V 9 bases short and J 4 bases short, with 18 bases between. The CDR3 covers 14 residues. The chain's CDR3 is CARRRAGRCTEAFF. The CDR3 DNA follows: TGTGCCAGACGTAGGGCAGGGCGGTGCACTGAAGCTTTCTTT.

This clonotype has at least ten counts. The J gene is TRBJ2-2, the V gene TRBV6-5, with D uncertain. Germline V CDR1 and CDR2: MNHEY, SVGAGI. CDR3 length: 13 residues. With 0 bases removed from V and 5 bases from J, the gap between germline ends came to 4 bases. The CDR3 bases are TGTGCCAGCAGTTACTCAGTTACCGGGGAGCTGTTTTTT. Translating it yields CASSYSVTGELFF.

This rearrangement joins TRBV18 to TRBJ2-7, with 7 bases aligning to TRBD2. V lost 3 bases and J lost 4; bases outside the gene matches: 9. CDR1 and CDR2 from the germline V gene are KGHSH and LQKENI. This CDR3 is 15 amino acids long. As DNA, the CDR3 is TGTGCCAGCTCACCCGAGATCGCGGGAGCGTACGAGCAGTACTTC. As protein: CASSPEIAGAYEQYF.

The V and J genes are TRBV9 and TRBJ2-1; 8 bases are a match to TRBD2. This CDR3 has 15 residues. V gave up 4 bases and J gave up 6 bases; unmatched junction bases: 9. Germline-derived CDR1 and CDR2 are SGDLS and YYNGEE. The CDR3 bases are TGTGCCAGCAGCCCGGGGGGGGCCTCGGGCAATGAGCAGTTCTTC. This sequence encodes CASSPGGASGNEQFF.

The sample holds many counts of this clonotype. The V gene is TRBV28, the J gene TRBJ2-3; TRBD1 is a possible D gene (6 bases). V lost 4 bases, J lost 2 bases, and 16 bases lay in between. Germline lookup yields CDR1 MDHEN and CDR2 SYDVKM. The CDR3 sequence is 16 residues long. The CDR3 spells CASSYPNREPTDTQYF. CDR3 DNA sequence: TGTGCCAGCAGTTATCCGAACAGGGAGCCCACAGATACGCAGTATTTT.

This clonotype was recorded many times. Written as DNA, the CDR3 is TGTGCCAGCAGTTTCGGGCTGGCGGGGGCCAACGTCCTGACTTTC. The encoded protein is CASSFGLAGANVLTF. This chain uses TRBV12-3 or TRBV12-4 with TRBJ2-6; D unresolved. This CDR3 has 15 residues. The ends were cut back, 3 bases at V and 4 bases at J, with 10 bases in the middle.

This clonotype was seen at least ten times. The chain uses TRBV6-2 or TRBV6-3 and TRBJ2-1; TRBD1 is a possible D gene (8 bases). The CDR3 loop spans 14 amino acids. Germline CDR1 and CDR2: MNHEY and SVGEGT. Trimming removed 6 bases at V and 7 bases at J, with 16 bases between. CDR3 coding DNA: TGTGCCAGCAGCCACAGGGGGGGTTGGAATGAGCAGTTCTTC. It is translated as CASSHRGGWNEQFF.

This clonotype has ten or more counts. The rearrangement joins TRBV5-1 to TRBJ2-1; TRBD2 matches at 9 bases. V trimming: 0 bases; J trimming: 6 bases; junction bases outside the gene matches: 7. CDR1 and CDR2 from the germline V gene are SGHRS and YFSETQ. This CDR3 is built from 16 residues. CDR3 sequence (DNA): TGCGCCAGCAGCTTGGTTGCTAGCGGGATTCGCAATGAGCAGTTCTTC. Translating gives CASSLVASGIRNEQFF.

The chain carries TRBV5-1 and TRBJ2-1, with 7 bases lining up with TRBD2. The CDR3 consists of 16 residues. The ends lost 0 bases at V and 4 bases at J; junction bases unmatched: 7. From germline, CDR1 is SGHRS and CDR2 YFSETQ. In DNA form, the CDR3 reads TGCGCCAGCAGCTTGGGGCCTAGCGGACCGTACAATGAGCAGTTCTTC. This gives the protein CASSLGPSGPYNEQFF.

The sample holds many counts of this clonotype. One end of the junction does not line up with germline, which may come from a read error. This sequence joins TRBV7-9 and TRBJ2-1, with TRBD2 as a possible D gene (6 bases). The length of the CDR3 is 14 residues. CDR1 and CDR2 (germline): SEHNR, FQNEAQ (reference sequence). CDR3 in amino acids: CASSLAKNYNEQFF. In nucleotides, the CDR3 is TGTGCCAGCAGCCTAGCGAAAAACTACAATGAGCAGTTCTTC.

This clonotype was detected ten times or more. This chain uses TRBV5-6 with TRBJ2-5; no reliable D call. Germline CDR1 is SGHDT and CDR2 is YYEEEE. The CDR3 is 12 amino acids. V shed 5 bases and J shed 2 bases, with 7 bases lying between them. The CDR3 nucleotides read TGTGCCAGCAGATACCGACAAGAGACCCAGTACTTC. Residues: CASRYRQETQYF.

The CDR3 loop is CASRARTEQYF. CDR3 coding DNA: TGTGCCAGCAGGGCGCGGACCGAGCAGTACTTC. This chain uses TRBV6-6 with TRBJ2-7, with D unclear. The CDR3 runs 11 residues. Per the germline V gene, CDR1 is MNHNY and CDR2 is SVGAGI (reference sequence). Trimming shortened V by 6 bases and J by 6 bases, and 9 bases separated the two germline ends.

This clonotype came up many times. The CDR3 DNA is TGCAGTGCTTCCGAGGGTTCTTGGTCCTACGAGCAGTACTTC. This codes for CSASEGSWSYEQYF. V and J are TRBV20-1 and TRBJ2-7, with TRBD2 as a possible D gene (5 bases). CDR3 size: 14 residues. V was shortened by 5 bases and J by 1 base, with 15 bases between the two germline ends. Germline CDR1 reads DFQATT; CDR2 reads SNEGSKA (reference sequence).

This clonotype appeared many times. J is TRBJ1-2 and V is TRBV7-9; D is unresolved. The CDR3 is 14 amino acids. CDR1 and CDR2 from the germline V gene are SEHNR and FQNEAQ (reference sequence). V was clipped by 4 bases and J by 2 bases, with 11 bases between them. CDR3 bases: TGTGCCAGCAGCTCTCCTTCCCAAAACTATGGCTACACCTTC. Protein sequence: CASSSPSQNYGYTF.

This clonotype was recorded many times. CDR3 region: CASSSLAENYNEQFF. The DNA for the CDR3 is TGTGCCAGCAGCAGTCTGGCAGAGAACTACAATGAGCAGTTCTTC. The rearrangement uses TRBV7-9 and TRBJ2-1; unclear D gene. The CDR3 consists of 15 residues. CDR1 is SEHNR and CDR2 is FQNEAQ in the germline V gene (reference sequence). Trimming removed 5 bases from V and 3 bases from J, with 14 bases in between.

This clonotype was counted at least ten times. The chain recombines TRBV7-8 with TRBJ2-1; D is undetermined. Trimming shortened V by 1 base and J by 4 bases, and 23 bases separated the two germline ends. Germline CDR1 reads SGHVS; CDR2 reads FQNEAQ. The CDR3 is made up of 19 amino acids. The DNA for the CDR3 is TGTGCCAGCAGCTTAGACCTTACTGGTTCCCCAACCCAATACAATGAGCAGTTCTTC. It is translated as CASSLDLTGSPTQYNEQFF.

This clonotype appeared many times. The CDR3 sequence is CASSLRFEAGGTYEQYF. The CDR3 region has the DNA TGTGCCAGCAGTTTACGCTTCGAAGCGGGGGGAACCTACGAGCAGTACTTC. The chain carries TRBV6-2 or TRBV6-3 and TRBJ2-7; the match to TRBD2 covers 9 bases. Germline V lookup: CDR1 MNHEY, CDR2 SVGEGT. The CDR3 spans 17 residues. The junction had 12 bases not matched to a gene; V was cut back by 4 bases and J by 2 bases.

This chain connects TRBV19 to TRBJ2-7; 10 bases agree with TRBD2. CDR3 length: 13 amino acids. J was trimmed by 5 bases and V by 9 bases; bases with no gene match: 7. Germline V gene data show CDR1 as LNHDA and CDR2 as SQIVND (reference sequence). The DNA for the CDR3 is TGTGCCAGCCAGCGGGAGGGGCTCCACGAGCAGTACTTC. It translates to CASQREGLHEQYF.